This T cell receptor beta chain stems from a study of T cell repertoires in cytomegalovirus infection. Turning to the study itself: The authors used CMV epitopes that were HLA-C-restricted (recently identified) and HLA-B-restricted (well studied). The public TCR beta signatures pointed to both CMV infection and matching HLA type. Overall study results and limits: What dominated the ex vivo response were HLA-C-restricted CMV-specific TCR beta clonotypes.

The CDR3 loop spans 19 amino acids. V lost 0 bases to trimming and J lost 2 bases, with 20 bases between them. CDR1 and CDR2 from the germline V gene are SEHNR and FQNEAQ (reference sequence). TCRdb itself ran the reads through MiXCR, one entry per CDR3 protein. This repertoire shows about 900,000 distinct CDR3 sequences, less than 40% found once; its top ten account for around 15%. This clonotype was seen a few times. What it binds is not known. The sequencing used cultured CD8+ T cells from PBMCs, collected from culture after CMV antigen stimulation. The clonotype was recovered from a human donor in good health (CMV status not recorded). Some clones in this sample may be carry-over from other donors' samples. The chain links TRBV7-9 to TRBJ1-5, with D possibly matching TRBD1 (6 bases). The chain's CDR3 is CASSLAVGIGGPGNQPQHF. CDR3 nucleotide sequence: TGTGCCAGCAGCTTAGCGGTGGGAATCGGGGGGCCCGGCAATCAGCCCCAGCATTTT.